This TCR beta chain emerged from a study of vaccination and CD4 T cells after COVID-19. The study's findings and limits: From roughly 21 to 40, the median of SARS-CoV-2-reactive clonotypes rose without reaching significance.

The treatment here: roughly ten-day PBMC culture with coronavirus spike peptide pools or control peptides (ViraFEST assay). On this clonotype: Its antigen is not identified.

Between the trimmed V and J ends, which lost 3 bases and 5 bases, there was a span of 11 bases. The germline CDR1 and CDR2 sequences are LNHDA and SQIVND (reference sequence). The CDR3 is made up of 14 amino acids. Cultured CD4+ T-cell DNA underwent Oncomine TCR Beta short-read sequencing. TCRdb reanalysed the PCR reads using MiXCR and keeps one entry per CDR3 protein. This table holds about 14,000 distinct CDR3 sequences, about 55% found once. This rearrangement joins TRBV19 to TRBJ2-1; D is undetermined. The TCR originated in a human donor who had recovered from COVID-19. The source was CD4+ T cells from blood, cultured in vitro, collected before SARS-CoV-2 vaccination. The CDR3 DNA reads TGTGCCAGTAGTATCGGCGGCCCAAACAATGAGCAGTTCTTC. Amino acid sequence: CASSIGGPNNEQFF.